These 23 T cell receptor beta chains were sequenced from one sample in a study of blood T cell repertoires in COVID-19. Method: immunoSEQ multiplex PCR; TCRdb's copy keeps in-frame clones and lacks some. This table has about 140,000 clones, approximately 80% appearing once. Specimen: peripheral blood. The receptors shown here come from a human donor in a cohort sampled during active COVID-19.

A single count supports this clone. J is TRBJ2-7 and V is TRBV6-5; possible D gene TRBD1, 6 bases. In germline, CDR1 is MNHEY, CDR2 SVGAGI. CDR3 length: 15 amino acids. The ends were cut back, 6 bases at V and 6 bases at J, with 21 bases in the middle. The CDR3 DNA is TGTGCCAGCAGCACCCAGCTGGGGGCAGTTACCGAGCAGTACTTC. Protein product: CASSTQLGAVTEQYF.

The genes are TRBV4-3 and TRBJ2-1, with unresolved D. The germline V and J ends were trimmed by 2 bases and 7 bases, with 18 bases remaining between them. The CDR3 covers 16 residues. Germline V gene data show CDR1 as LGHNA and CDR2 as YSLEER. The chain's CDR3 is CASSQQLSPPRNEQFF. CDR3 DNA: TGCGCCAGCAGCCAACAACTAAGTCCTCCTAGGAATGAGCAGTTCTTC.

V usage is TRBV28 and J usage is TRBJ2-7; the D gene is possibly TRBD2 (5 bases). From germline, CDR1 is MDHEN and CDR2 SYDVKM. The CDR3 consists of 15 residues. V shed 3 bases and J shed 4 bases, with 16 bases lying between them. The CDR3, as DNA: TGTGCCAGCAGTTTTCAGTCGGGGAATTTTTACGAGCAGTACTTC. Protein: CASSFQSGNFYEQYF.

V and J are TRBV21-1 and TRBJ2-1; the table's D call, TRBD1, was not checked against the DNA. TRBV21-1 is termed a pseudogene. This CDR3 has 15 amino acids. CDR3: CASSKGTGMGNEQFF. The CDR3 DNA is TGTGCCAGCAGCAAAGGGACAGGGATGGGTAATGAGCAGTTCTTC.

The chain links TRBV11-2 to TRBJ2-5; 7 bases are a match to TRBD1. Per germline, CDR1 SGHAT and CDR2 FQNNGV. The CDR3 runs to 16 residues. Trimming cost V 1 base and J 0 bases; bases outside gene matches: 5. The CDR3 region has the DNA TGTGCCAGCAGCTTAGTCCCGGGACAGTACCAAGAGACCCAGTACTTC. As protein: CASSLVPGQYQETQYF. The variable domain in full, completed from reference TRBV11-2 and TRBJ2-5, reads EAGVAQSPRYKIIEKRQSVAFWCNPISGHATLYWYQQILGQGPKLLIQFQNNGVVDDSQLPKDRFSAERLKGVDSTLKIQPAKLEDSAVYLCASSLVPGQYQETQYFGPGTRLLVL.

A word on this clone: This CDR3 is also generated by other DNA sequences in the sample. CDR3: CATSDPRDRTYEQYF. Here the CDR3 DNA reads TGTGCCACCAGTGATCCACGGGACAGGACCTACGAGCAGTACTTC. The J gene is TRBJ2-7, the V gene TRBV24-1; TRBD1 matches 8 bases. J was trimmed by 2 bases and V by 3 bases; bases with no gene match: 5. Germline assignment: CDR1 KGHDR and CDR2 SFDVKD. This CDR3 is 15 amino acids long.

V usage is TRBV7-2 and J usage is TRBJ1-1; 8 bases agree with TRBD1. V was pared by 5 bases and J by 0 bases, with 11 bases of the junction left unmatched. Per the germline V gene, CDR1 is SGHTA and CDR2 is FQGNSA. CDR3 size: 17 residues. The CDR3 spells CASSPTAGGALNTEAFF. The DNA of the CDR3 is TGTGCCAGCAGCCCCACGGCAGGGGGCGCCTTGAACACTGAAGCTTTCTTT.

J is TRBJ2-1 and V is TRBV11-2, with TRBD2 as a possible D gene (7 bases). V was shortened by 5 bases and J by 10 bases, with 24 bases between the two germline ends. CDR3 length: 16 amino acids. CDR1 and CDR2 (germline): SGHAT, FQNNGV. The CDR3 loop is CASSPLRGGRAGEQFF. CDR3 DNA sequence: TGTGCCAGCAGCCCCCTGAGGGGGGGGAGGGCAGGAGAGCAGTTCTTC.

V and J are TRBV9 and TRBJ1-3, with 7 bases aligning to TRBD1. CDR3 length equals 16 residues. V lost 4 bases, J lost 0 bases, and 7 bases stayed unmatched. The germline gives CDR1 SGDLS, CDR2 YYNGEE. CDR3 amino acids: CASSPRQGISGNTIYF. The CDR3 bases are TGTGCCAGCAGCCCTAGACAGGGAATCTCTGGAAACACCATATATTTT.

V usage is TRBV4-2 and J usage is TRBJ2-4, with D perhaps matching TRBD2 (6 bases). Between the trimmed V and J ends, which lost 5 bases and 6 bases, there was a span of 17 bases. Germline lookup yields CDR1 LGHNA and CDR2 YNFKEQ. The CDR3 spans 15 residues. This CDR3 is CASSTSSSDGNIQYF. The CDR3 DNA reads TGTGCCAGCAGCACCTCCTCTAGCGACGGAAACATTCAGTACTTC.

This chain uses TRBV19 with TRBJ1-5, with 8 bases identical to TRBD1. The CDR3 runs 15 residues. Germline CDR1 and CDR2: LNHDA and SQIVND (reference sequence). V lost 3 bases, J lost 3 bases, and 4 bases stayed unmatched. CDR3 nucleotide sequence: TGTGCCAGTAGTATCCAGGACAGGGCCAATCAGCCCCAGCATTTT. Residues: CASSIQDRANQPQHF.

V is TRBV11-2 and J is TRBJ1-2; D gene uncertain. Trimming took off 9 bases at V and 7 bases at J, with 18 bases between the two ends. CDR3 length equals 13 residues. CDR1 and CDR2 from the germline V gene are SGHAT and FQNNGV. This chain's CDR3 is CASRSLRSAGYTF. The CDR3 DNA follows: TGTGCCAGTCGCAGCTTGAGGTCTGCTGGCTACACCTTC.

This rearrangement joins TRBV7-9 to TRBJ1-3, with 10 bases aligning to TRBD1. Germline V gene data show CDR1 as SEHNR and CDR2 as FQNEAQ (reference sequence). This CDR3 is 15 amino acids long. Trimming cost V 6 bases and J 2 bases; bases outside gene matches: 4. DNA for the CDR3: TGTGCCAGCAGAAAGACAGGGGGCGCTGGAAACACCATATATTTT. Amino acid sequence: CASRKTGGAGNTIYF.

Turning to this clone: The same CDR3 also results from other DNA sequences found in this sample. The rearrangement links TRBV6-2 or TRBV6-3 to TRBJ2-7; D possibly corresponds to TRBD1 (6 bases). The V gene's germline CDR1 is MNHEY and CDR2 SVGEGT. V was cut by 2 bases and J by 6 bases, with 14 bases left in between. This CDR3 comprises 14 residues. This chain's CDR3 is CASSYEPGVREQYF. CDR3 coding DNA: TGTGCCAGCAGTTACGAGCCAGGGGTACGCGAGCAGTACTTC.

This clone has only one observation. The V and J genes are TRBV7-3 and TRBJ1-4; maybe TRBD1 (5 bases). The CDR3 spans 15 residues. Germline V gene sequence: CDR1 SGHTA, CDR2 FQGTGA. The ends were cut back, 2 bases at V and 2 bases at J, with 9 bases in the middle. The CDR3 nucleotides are TGTGCCAGCAGCTTATCAGGGCTGACTAATGAAAAACTGTTTTTT. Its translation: CASSLSGLTNEKLFF.

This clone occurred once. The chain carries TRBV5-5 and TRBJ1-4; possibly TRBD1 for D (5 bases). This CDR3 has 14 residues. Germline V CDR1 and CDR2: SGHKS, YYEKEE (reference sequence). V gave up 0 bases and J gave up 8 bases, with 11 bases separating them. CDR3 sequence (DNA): TGTGCCAGCAGCTTGGTCAGGGAGGGGGAAAAACTGTTTTTT. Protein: CASSLVREGEKLFF.

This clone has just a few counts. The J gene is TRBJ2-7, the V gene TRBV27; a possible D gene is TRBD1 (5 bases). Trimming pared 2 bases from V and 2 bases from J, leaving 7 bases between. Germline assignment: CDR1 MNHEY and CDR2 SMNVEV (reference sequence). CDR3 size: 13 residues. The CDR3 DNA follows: TGTGCCAGCAGTTTAGTGGGGCCCTACGAGCAGTACTTC. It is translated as CASSLVGPYEQYF.

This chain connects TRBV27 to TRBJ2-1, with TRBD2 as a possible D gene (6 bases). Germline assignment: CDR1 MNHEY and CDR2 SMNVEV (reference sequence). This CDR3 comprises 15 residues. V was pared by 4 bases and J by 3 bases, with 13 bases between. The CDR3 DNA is TGTGCCAGCAGTTATGGGGCTAGCGTCTACAATGAGCAGTTCTTC. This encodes CASSYGASVYNEQFF.

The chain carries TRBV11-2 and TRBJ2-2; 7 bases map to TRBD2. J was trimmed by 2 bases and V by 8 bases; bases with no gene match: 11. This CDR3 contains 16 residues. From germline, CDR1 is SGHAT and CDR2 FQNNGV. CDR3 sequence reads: CASLKAAGDNTGELFF. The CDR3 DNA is TGTGCCAGCCTTAAGGCGGCGGGGGACAACACCGGGGAGCTGTTTTTT. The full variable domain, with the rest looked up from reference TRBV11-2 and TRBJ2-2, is EAGVAQSPRYKIIEKRQSVAFWCNPISGHATLYWYQQILGQGPKLLIQFQNNGVVDDSQLPKDRFSAERLKGVDSTLKIQPAKLEDSAVYLCASLKAAGDNTGELFFGEGSRLTVL.

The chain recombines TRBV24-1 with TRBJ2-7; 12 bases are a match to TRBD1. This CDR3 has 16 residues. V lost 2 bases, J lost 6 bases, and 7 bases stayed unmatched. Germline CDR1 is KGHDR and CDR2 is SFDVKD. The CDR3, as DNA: TGTGCCACCAGTGATTCGGGACAGGGGGCCTATAGCGAGCAGTACTTC. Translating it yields CATSDSGQGAYSEQYF.

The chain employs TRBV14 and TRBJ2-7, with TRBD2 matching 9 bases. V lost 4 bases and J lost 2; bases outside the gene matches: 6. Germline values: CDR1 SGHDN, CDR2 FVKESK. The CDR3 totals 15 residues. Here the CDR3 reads CASSPGLALTYEQYF. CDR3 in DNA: TGTGCCAGCAGCCCGGGACTAGCCCTTACCTACGAGCAGTACTTC.

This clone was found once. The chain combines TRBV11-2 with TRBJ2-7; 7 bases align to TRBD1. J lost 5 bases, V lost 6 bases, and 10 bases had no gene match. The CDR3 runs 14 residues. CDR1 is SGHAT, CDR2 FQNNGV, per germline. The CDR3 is CASSRQGYRDEQYF. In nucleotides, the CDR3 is TGTGCCAGCAGTCGACAGGGTTACAGGGACGAGCAGTACTTC.

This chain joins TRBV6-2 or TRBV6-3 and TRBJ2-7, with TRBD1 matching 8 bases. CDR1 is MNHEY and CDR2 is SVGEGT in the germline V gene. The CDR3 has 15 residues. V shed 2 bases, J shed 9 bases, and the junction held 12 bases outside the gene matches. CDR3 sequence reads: CASSYPDRALLGQYF. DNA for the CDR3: TGTGCCAGCAGTTACCCGGACAGGGCCCTCTTGGGGCAGTACTTC.